This passage covers 11 T cell receptor beta chains from one sample sequenced in a study of cytomegalovirus exposure and HLA in healthy donors. PCR was performed using 60 Vbeta and 13 Jbeta primers. Only in-frame clones appear in the TCRdb table, and some are missing; sequencing was by immunoSEQ multiplex PCR. The table shows a few hundred thousand clones, with approximately 85% occurring only once. The source material was PBMCs. These receptors were collected from a woman between 40 and 50 years old in good health and CMV-seropositive.

This clone was seen once. V gene TRBV5-1 combines with J gene TRBJ2-3; no definite D call. The CDR3 runs to 16 residues. V dropped 0 bases and J dropped 4 bases, with 15 bases sitting between them. Per the germline V gene, CDR1 is SGHRS and CDR2 is YFSETQ. The CDR3 nucleotides are TGCGCCAGCAGCTTGGGGTTATTTGGAGTGGCAGATACGCAGTATTTT. This translates into CASSLGLFGVADTQYF.

V gene TRBV9 combines with J gene TRBJ1-4; TRBD1 matches at 7 bases. Germline CDR1 SGDLS, CDR2 YYNGEE. The V gene end was trimmed by 4 bases and the J gene end by 8 bases; junction bases not matched to a gene: 8. The CDR3 has 14 residues. The chain's CDR3 is CASSPRDRREKLFF. The DNA of the CDR3 is TGTGCCAGCAGCCCCCGGGACAGACGGGAAAAACTGTTTTTT.

For this clone: Other DNA sequences in this specimen translate into the identical CDR3. The chain employs TRBV7-8 and TRBJ2-7; 9 bases are a match to TRBD1. The J segment lost 2 bases and the V segment lost 1 base, leaving 0 bases of the junction unmatched. From germline, CDR1 is SGHVS and CDR2 FQNEAQ. The CDR3 extends over 14 amino acids. CDR3 sequence: CASSLGQGAYEQYF. The CDR3 DNA follows: TGTGCCAGCAGCTTAGGACAGGGGGCCTACGAGCAGTACTTC.

The chain uses TRBV5-1 and TRBJ2-3, with TRBD1 as a possible D gene (5 bases). The V end was cut by 4 bases, the J end by 0 bases, with 12 bases between. Germline V lookup: CDR1 SGHRS, CDR2 YFSETQ. The CDR3 is 15 residues long. The CDR3 DNA is TGCGCCAGCAGCAAAACAGGATCTAGCACAGATACGCAGTATTTT. Translation: CASSKTGSSTDTQYF. Complete variable domain (other parts from reference TRBV5-1 and TRBJ2-3): KAGVTQTPRYLIKTRGQQVTLSCSPISGHRSVSWYQQTPGQGLQFLFEYFSETQRNKGNFPGRFSGRQFSNSRSEMNVSTLELGDSALYLCASSKTGSSTDTQYFGPGTRLTVL.

The V and J genes are TRBV18 and TRBJ1-1, with 8 bases identical to TRBD1. The CDR3 is 16 amino acids. V lost 3 bases and J lost 4; bases outside the gene matches: 10. CDR1 is KGHSH, CDR2 LQKENI, per germline. CDR3 DNA: TGTGCCAGCTCACCTGAGACAGGGGTATCCGTCACTGAAGCTTTCTTT. This sequence encodes CASSPETGVSVTEAFF. The variable domain in full, with the rest retrieved from reference TRBV18 and TRBJ1-1, is NAGVMQNPRHLVRRRGQEARLRCSPMKGHSHVYWYRQLPEEGLKFMVYLQKENIIDESGMPKERFSAEFPKEGPSILRIQQVVRGDSAAYFCASSPETGVSVTEAFFGQGTRLTVV.

This clone was seen more than once but under ten times. The chain links TRBV7-9 to TRBJ2-2, with D hard to call. The CDR3 has 15 amino acids. V lost 2 bases and J 6 bases, leaving 13 bases between the germline ends. Germline loops: CDR1 SEHNR, CDR2 FQNEAQ (reference sequence). The CDR3 loop is CASSLLVSPAGELFF. The CDR3 DNA sequence: TGTGCCAGCAGCTTATTAGTCTCGCCGGCCGGGGAGCTGTTTTTT.

This chain uses TRBV23-1 with TRBJ2-7; 14 positions agree with TRBD2. TRBV23-1 falls under the ORF class, with uncertain function. After removal of 0 bases from V and 3 bases from J, the junction contained 10 bases not matched to a gene. The CDR3 totals 19 residues. DNA for the CDR3: TGCGCCAGCAGTCAATCAGGTGGGACTAGCGGGAGACTTTACTACGAGCAGTACTTC. This sequence encodes CASSQSGGTSGRLYYEQYF.

This clone was found once. This chain links TRBV9 with TRBJ2-3, with D uncertain. Per the germline V gene, CDR1 is SGDLS and CDR2 is YYNGEE. This CDR3 is built from 13 residues. With 2 bases removed from V and 2 bases from J, the gap between germline ends came to 6 bases. The CDR3 reads CASSVFSTDTQYF. The CDR3, as DNA: TGTGCCAGCAGCGTCTTCTCCACAGATACGCAGTATTTT.

This chain connects TRBV7-8 to TRBJ2-1; the match to TRBD2 covers 13 bases. This CDR3 spans 17 amino acids. The germline CDR1 and CDR2 sequences are SGHVS and FQNEAQ. J gave up 0 bases and V 4 bases, and 3 bases lay outside the gene matches. CDR3 loop: CASSSGLAGSSYNEQFF. As DNA, the CDR3 is TGTGCCAGCAGCTCGGGACTAGCGGGAAGCTCCTACAATGAGCAGTTCTTC.

The V call is TRBV5-1, the J call TRBJ2-1, with 8 positions matching TRBD2. The CDR3 covers 15 residues. Unmatched junction bases numbered 4, after V lost 5 bases and J lost 0 bases. In germline, CDR1 is SGHRS, CDR2 YFSETQ. The chain's CDR3 is CASSEAGVSYNEQFF. DNA of the CDR3: TGCGCCAGCAGTGAAGCGGGAGTCTCCTACAATGAGCAGTTCTTC.

The rearrangement joins TRBV6-5 to TRBJ1-3; tentative D call: TRBD1 (6 bases). The CDR3 totals 16 residues. Germline V lookup: CDR1 MNHEY, CDR2 SVGAGI. V was cut by 4 bases and J by 2 bases, with 15 bases left in between. CDR3 sequence (DNA): TGTGCCAGCAGTTCCCCCGCGGGGGCAGCTGGAAACACCATATATTTT. Its translation is CASSSPAGAAGNTIYF.